Listed here is a single T cell receptor beta chain. What it recognizes is unknown. Specified treatment: some 20 received Ad26.COV2.S at low or high dose, single or two shots; about 5 received placebo; per-sample allocation not given. All samples were drawn on day 63, counting from the first vaccine or placebo injection. In the vaccine, an Ad26 vector expressed the SARS-CoV-2 spike of the Wuhan strain. The CDR3 length is 16 residues. V was pared by 5 bases and J by 7 bases, with 24 bases between. Germline CDR1 reads MNHEY; CDR2 reads SMNVEV (reference sequence). Assay: immunoSEQ multiplex PCR; the TCRdb copy retains only in-frame clones and omits some. Of under 250,000 clones detected, roughly 85% appear once; the ten largest clones hold about 2.8%. The data originate from a study of Ad26.COV2.S vaccination and SARS-CoV-2 variants. Study findings and constraints: Greater spike-specific TCR breadth was seen in vaccine recipients than in placebo recipients.

The receptor's source is a person aged 18 to 59 who received the Ad26.COV2.S COVID-19 vaccine or a placebo. The sample was peripheral blood, taken in a trial of Ad26.COV2.S vaccine versus placebo. The chain employs TRBV27 and TRBJ2-7; D is perhaps TRBD2 (6 bases). CDR3 sequence (DNA): TGTGCCAGCAGTCCCCTGGGGAGGCCCCCCTCCCGAGAGCAGTACGTC. Translating gives CASSPLGRPPSREQYV.